This T cell receptor beta chain was observed in a study of blood T cell repertoires in COVID-19. The study counted Cohort 3 donors as recovered given two negative PCRs, clearance, or symptom resolution. Repertoires were generated with immunoSEQ multiplex PCR, while TCRdb's copy carries only in-frame clones and drops some. The repertoire includes some 400,000 clones, approximately 90% of them detected once, and 1.1% sits in the top ten. CDR3 length: 17 residues. Trimming took 2 bases from V and 4 from J; bases not matched to a gene: 13. The germline V gene has CDR1 LGHNA and CDR2 YNFKEQ. The sequence derives from a man aged 30-40 years who had recovered from COVID-19. The chain combines TRBV4-2 with TRBJ1-2; 7 positions agree with TRBD1. The material sequenced was PBMCs or T cells enriched from blood (not recorded which). The CDR3 region is CASSQMDRRDSLYGYTF. CDR3 in DNA: TGTGCCAGCAGCCAAATGGATAGAAGGGACAGTCTCTATGGCTACACCTTC.